Following are 18 T cell receptor beta chains from one sample sequenced in a study of blood T cell repertoires in COVID-19. Sequencing used immunoSEQ multiplex PCR; TCRdb keeps in-frame clones, though not all of them. The sample records 150,000 to 250,000 clones, about 85% being singletons. Sequenced input: PBMCs or T cells enriched from blood (not recorded which). These receptors were taken from a woman in her twenties or thirties who had recovered from COVID-19.

This clone appeared a single time. J is TRBJ2-3 and V is TRBV6-1, with 11 bases aligning to TRBD2. Germline V gene sequence: CDR1 MNHNS, CDR2 SASEGT. After removal of 1 base from V and 5 bases from J, the junction contained 8 bases not matched to a gene. This CDR3 contains 17 residues. The CDR3 is CASSEVLAGGPQDTQYF. DNA for the CDR3: TGTGCCAGCAGTGAAGTCTTAGCGGGAGGGCCGCAAGATACGCAGTATTTT.

The chain carries TRBV11-2 and TRBJ1-6; D gene ambiguous. The V gene's germline CDR1 is SGHAT and CDR2 FQNNGV. CDR3 length: 16 amino acids. V was trimmed by 2 bases and J by 0 bases, leaving 8 bases between them. In DNA, the CDR3 is TGTGCCAGCAGCTTATCGTACGGCTCCTATAATTCACCCCTCCACTTT. As protein: CASSLSYGSYNSPLHF.

This rearrangement joins TRBV19 to TRBJ1-2; TRBD1 might be the D (6 bases). The CDR3 covers 13 residues. The V gene lost 6 bases and the J gene lost 8 bases, with 16 bases spanning the gap. Looked up from germline, CDR1 is LNHDA and CDR2 is SQIVND (reference sequence). CDR3 loop: CASRHGGPSGYTF. The CDR3 DNA sequence: TGTGCCAGTAGGCATGGGGGCCCCTCCGGCTACACCTTC.

The chain is built from TRBV4-1 and TRBJ2-5; 12 positions agree with TRBD2. With 0 bases clipped from V and 3 bases from J, the junction kept 11 bases outside the gene matches. CDR1 and CDR2 from the germline V gene are MGHRA and YSYEKL. There are 19 residues in the CDR3. The CDR3 is CASSQEPPSGGAGEETQYF. The CDR3 DNA sequence: TGCGCCAGCAGCCAAGAGCCGCCTAGCGGGGGGGCTGGCGAAGAGACCCAGTACTTC.

V and J are TRBV4-1 and TRBJ2-3; 14 nucleotides agree with TRBD2. Trimming cost V 3 bases and J 5 bases; bases outside gene matches: 10. The CDR3 sequence is 18 residues long. The germline V gene encodes CDR1 MGHRA and CDR2 YSYEKL. The DNA of the CDR3 is TGCGCCAGCAGCCAGAAACAGGGACTAGCGGGAGTCCGAGATACGCAGTATTTT. The encoded protein is CASSQKQGLAGVRDTQYF.

This chain links TRBV7-6 with TRBJ1-4; 7 bases fit TRBD1. This CDR3 is built from 15 residues. V gave up 5 bases and J gave up 7 bases; unmatched junction bases: 10. Germline lookup yields CDR1 SGHVS and CDR2 FNYEAQ. CDR3 sequence: CASSPLGQIGEKLFF. Written as DNA, the CDR3 is TGTGCCAGCAGCCCCCTGGGACAGATAGGTGAAAAACTGTTTTTT.

The chain is built from TRBV2 and TRBJ2-1, with 9 bases fitting TRBD2. V trimming: 4 bases; J trimming: 2 bases; junction bases outside the gene matches: 12. Germline CDR1 SNHLY, CDR2 FYNNEI. The length of the CDR3 is 18 residues. This chain's CDR3 is CASSGTSGPFRPYNEQFF. CDR3 coding DNA: TGTGCCAGCAGTGGAACTAGCGGGCCATTCCGCCCCTACAATGAGCAGTTCTTC.

This chain links TRBV12-3 or TRBV12-4 with TRBJ2-7; possibly TRBD1 for D (6 bases). The CDR3 covers 13 residues. Trimming cost V 7 bases and J 2 bases, with 12 bases left between them. The CDR3 region has the DNA TGTGCCAGCATCGACGGACAGCCCTACGAGCAGTACTTC. Encoded protein: CASIDGQPYEQYF.

This chain uses TRBV3-1 (or the pseudogene TRBV3-2) with TRBJ1-5; D is perhaps TRBD1 (5 bases). Trimming took off 2 bases at V and 4 bases at J, with 12 bases between the two ends. The CDR3 consists of 15 residues. From germline, CDR1 is LGHDT and CDR2 YNNKEL (reference sequence). The CDR3 loop is CASSQRVGGNQPQHF. The CDR3, as DNA: TGTGCCAGCAGCCAACGAGTGGGGGGGAATCAGCCCCAGCATTTT.

The chain carries TRBV9 and TRBJ1-2; no definite D call. CDR1 and CDR2 (germline): SGDLS, YYNGEE. V was pared by 3 bases and J by 7 bases, with 10 bases between. CDR3 length equals 12 residues. The CDR3 loop reads CASSDSFIGYTF. CDR3 sequence (DNA): TGTGCCAGCAGCGACTCCTTCATTGGCTACACCTTC.

This clone appeared a single time. The chain is built from TRBV29-1 and TRBJ1-1; no clear D gene. Germline values: CDR1 SQVTM, CDR2 ANQGSEA. This CDR3 contains 13 residues. V gave up 5 bases and J gave up 4 bases, with 14 bases separating them. CDR3 nucleotides: TGCAGCGTTAAGGAGGTGGGGAGCACTGAAGCTTTCTTT. Protein sequence: CSVKEVGSTEAFF.

The rearrangement joins TRBV4-3 to TRBJ2-6; D is ambiguous. This CDR3 has 16 amino acids. Germline CDR1 is LGHNA and CDR2 is YSLEER. The V end lost 0 bases, the J end lost 0 bases, and 6 bases lay between the germline ends. CDR3 sequence (DNA): TGCGCCAGCAGCCAAGATTTAGTCTCTGGGGCCAACGTCCTGACTTTC. It encodes CASSQDLVSGANVLTF.

The J gene is TRBJ2-7, the V gene TRBV9; tentative D call: TRBD2 (5 bases). CDR1 and CDR2 (germline): SGDLS, YYNGEE. Trimming left V 0 bases short and J 0 bases short, with 7 bases between. The CDR3 covers 14 residues. This chain's CDR3 is CASSVADYSYEQYF. The CDR3 coding sequence is TGTGCCAGCAGCGTAGCTGACTACTCCTACGAGCAGTACTTC.

This rearrangement joins TRBV7-9 to TRBJ2-1; 14 bases are shared with TRBD2. Looked up from germline, CDR1 is SEHNR and CDR2 is FQNEAQ (reference sequence). The CDR3 contains 18 residues. J was trimmed by 3 bases and V by 8 bases; bases with no gene match: 12. The DNA for the CDR3 is TGTGCCAGCGTCGGACTAGCGGGAGGCCCAAGAAGCTACAATGAGCAGTTCTTC. This encodes CASVGLAGGPRSYNEQFF.

This chain connects TRBV15 to TRBJ1-2; TRBD1 aligns across 10 bases. Germline V gene lookup returns CDR1 LNHNV and CDR2 YYDKDF (reference sequence). The trim removed 2 bases at V and 1 base at J, leaving 10 bases unmatched. CDR3 length: 18 residues. This CDR3 reads CATSRKLGTGAINYGYTF. CDR3 coding DNA: TGTGCCACCAGCAGAAAACTTGGGACAGGGGCGATTAACTATGGCTACACCTTC. Variable domain in full (rest from reference TRBV15 and TRBJ1-2): DAMVIQNPRYQVTQFGKPVTLSCSQTLNHNVMYWYQQKSSQAPKLLFHYYDKDFNNEADTPDNFQSRRPNTSFCFLDIRSPGLGDTAMYLCATSRKLGTGAINYGYTFGSGTRLTVV.

CDR3 nucleotides: TGTGCCAGCAGACCGGACAGGGTCGGCGGCTACACCTTC. Its protein is CASRPDRVGGYTF. The genes are TRBV12-3 or TRBV12-4 and TRBJ1-2, with 8 positions matching TRBD1. The ends lost 6 bases at V and 8 bases at J; junction bases unmatched: 8. The CDR3 spans 13 residues.

As regards this clone: In the same sample, other DNA sequences code for this CDR3. The gene calls are TRBV6-5 and TRBJ1-6, with TRBD1 matching 7 bases. Trimming at V came to 6 bases and at J to 7 bases, leaving 3 bases not matched to a gene. CDR1 and CDR2 from the germline V gene are MNHEY and SVGAGI. The CDR3 sequence is 13 residues long. The CDR3 DNA reads as TGTGCCAGCAGACAGGGGTTAAATTCACCCCTCCACTTT. It translates to CASRQGLNSPLHF.

In DNA, the CDR3 is TGCGCCAGCAGCCAAGATATCAGCAAGCGGGACGGCCACTCCTACGAGCAGTACTTC. It specifies CASSQDISKRDGHSYEQYF. The V gene is TRBV4-1, the J gene TRBJ2-7, with 7 bases matching TRBD2. This CDR3 has 19 amino acids. Per germline, CDR1 MGHRA and CDR2 YSYEKL. The trim removed 0 bases at V and 0 bases at J, leaving 14 bases unmatched.